This TCR beta chain comes out of a study of cytomegalovirus exposure and HLA in healthy donors. The CDR3 is made up of 15 amino acids. V lost 6 bases and J lost 0; bases outside the gene matches: 5. The germline V gene has CDR1 MNHEY and CDR2 SMNVEV (reference sequence). There are a few counts of this clone. Its antigen is undetermined. Primers: 60 Vbeta forward and 13 Jbeta reverse. Authors' methods: Counted up in a later analysis, unique TCR beta chains came to about 80 million, with around 9.9 million shared. Measured with immunoSEQ multiplex PCR; TCRdb has only the in-frame clones, and not every one. V and J calls and clone size come straight from that table; D and trimming were deduced from the DNA. The table has approximately 100,000 clones, less than 10% seen once. Study-wide results and caveats: Confirmation was obtained in vitro that a few CMV-associated chains are specific for CMV antigens. Per published accounts, TCR beta sequences correctly predicted the HLA-A and HLA-B alleles of most subjects.

The sequence came from a man in his forties or fifties in good health and CMV-seropositive. The gene calls are TRBV27 and TRBJ2-1; 7 bases are shared with TRBD1. Sequencing was carried out using PBMCs. This chain's CDR3 is CASRPGQVSYNEQFF. In DNA form, the CDR3 reads TGTGCCAGCAGACCCGGACAGGTCTCCTACAATGAGCAGTTCTTC.